This T cell receptor beta chain was found in a study of blood T cell repertoires in COVID-19. Per the study methods: Cell counts per sample came from amplifying reference gene primers. The method was immunoSEQ multiplex PCR; TCRdb's version includes in-frame clones alone and lacks a portion of them. V and J calls and clone size are copied from that table; D and trimming were computed from the DNA. The sample has hundreds of thousands of clones, 80% to 90% seen once. Germline trimming cut 4 bases from V and 0 bases from J; bases unmatched to any gene: 3. The germline gives CDR1 LGHNA, CDR2 YNFKEQ. This CDR3 comprises 15 residues.

This sequence originates from a man aged 35 to 55 in a cohort exposed to, infected with or recovered from COVID-19 (not recorded which). Material for sequencing was PBMCs or T cells enriched from blood (not recorded which). The chain couples TRBV4-2 to TRBJ2-1; 7 nucleotides match TRBD1. CDR3 sequence (DNA): TGTGCCAGCAGCCCGACAGGGAGCTCCTACAATGAGCAGTTCTTC. This codes for CASSPTGSSYNEQFF.